The TCR beta chain described here comes from a study of response to subunit inactivated influenza vaccine. Study-wide results and limits: Authors suggested few new T cells are recruited by each seasonal influenza vaccination.

About this clonotype: Its target is unknown.

Deletions cut 4 bases from V and 1 base from J, with 10 bases between. The CDR3 sequence is 14 residues long. From germline, CDR1 is LGHDT and CDR2 YNNKEL (reference sequence). TCRdb analysed the RT-PCR reads with MiXCR anew, one entry per CDR3 protein. The data contain approximately 250,000 distinct CDR3 sequences, 9.5% to 15% of them seen just once; the ten biggest clones take up approximately 8.3%. The chain is built from TRBV3-1 and TRBJ2-5; D unresolved. The TCR was taken from a man aged 50 to 60 who received an inactivated influenza vaccine. The source material was non-naive T cells sorted from PBMCs, sampled 14 to 15 days before vaccination. The CDR3 DNA reads TGTGCCAGCAGCCCGGCCGGGTTCCAAGAGACCCAGTACTTC. The encoded protein is CASSPAGFQETQYF.